Shown below are 26 T cell receptor beta chains from a single sample sequenced in a study of response to subunit inactivated influenza vaccine. TCRdb fed the RT-PCR reads into MiXCR, producing one record per CDR3 protein. This sample has about 540,000 distinct CDR3 sequences, with approximately 24% found just once. These data also featured in a second study, about T cells expressing NK-cell markers. As that study records: With UMIs, 5'RACE template switching was used to make TCR beta cDNA.

This material consisted of CD4+ T cells sorted from PBMCs, taken less than 13 days after vaccination. These TCRs come from a man between 45 and 60 years old who received an inactivated influenza vaccine.

V gene TRBV20-1 combines with J gene TRBJ2-1; 14 positions match TRBD2. This CDR3 has 15 amino acids. The J segment lost 7 bases and the V segment lost 6 bases, leaving 8 bases of the junction unmatched. Per germline, CDR1 DFQATT and CDR2 SNEGSKA (reference sequence). The CDR3 DNA is TGCAGTGCCCACCCGGGACTAGCGGGAGCTAATGAGCAGTTCTTC. As protein: CSAHPGLAGANEQFF.

In this sample, this clonotype turned up a few times. The rearrangement uses TRBV6-4 and TRBJ2-1, with a tentative D call TRBD1 (5 bases). The CDR3 has 16 residues. The V end lost 0 bases, the J end lost 9 bases, and 18 bases lay between the germline ends. Germline V gene lookup returns CDR1 MRHNA and CDR2 SNTAGT. The CDR3 DNA is TGTGCCAGCAGTGACTCACATTCCCTGGGGCATGGTGAGCAGTTCTTC. Its protein product is CASSDSHSLGHGEQFF.

The rearrangement links TRBV29-1 to TRBJ2-5; D tentatively fits TRBD1 or TRBD2 (6 bases each). Trimming cost V 7 bases and J 5 bases, with 17 bases left between them. The CDR3 is 13 amino acids. CDR1 and CDR2 (germline): SQVTM, ANQGSEA. The CDR3 sequence: CSAPATGRETQYF. The CDR3 nucleotides are TGCAGCGCTCCTGCTACAGGGAGGGAGACCCAGTACTTC.

This clonotype turned up a few times. The genes are TRBV7-2 and TRBJ2-1; D not certain. This CDR3 contains 13 residues. CDR1 and CDR2 from the germline V gene are SGHTA and FQGNSA. V was cut by 4 bases and J by 1 base, with 5 bases left in between. CDR3 DNA sequence: TGTGCCAGCAGCTCCCTTTCCTACAATGAGCAGTTCTTC. This encodes CASSSLSYNEQFF.

This clonotype was seen a few times. The J gene is TRBJ2-2, the V gene TRBV12-3 or TRBV12-4, with 8 bases fitting TRBD1. Trimming removed 6 bases from V and 6 bases from J; junction bases left unmatched: 9. This CDR3 has 15 amino acids. The CDR3 sequence is CASRRDRSFPGELFF. CDR3 in DNA: TGTGCCAGCAGGAGGGACAGGTCCTTCCCCGGGGAGCTGTTTTTT.

The chain couples TRBV6-2 or TRBV6-3 to TRBJ1-1, with D possibly being TRBD1 (5 bases). V was shortened by 6 bases and J by 4 bases, with 9 bases between the two germline ends. This CDR3 region has 12 residues. Germline-derived CDR1 and CDR2 are MNHEY and SVGEGT. CDR3 in amino acids: CASRGVVTEAFF. DNA for the CDR3: TGTGCCAGCAGGGGGGTTGTCACTGAAGCTTTCTTT.

This clonotype occurred a few times. The chain joins TRBV7-2 to TRBJ2-7; D is unresolved. The CDR3 totals 13 residues. Per the germline V gene, CDR1 is SGHTA and CDR2 is FQGNSA. The ends were cut back, 5 bases at V and 2 bases at J, with 10 bases in the middle. The DNA for the CDR3 is TGTGCCAGCAGCCAAAACCCCGCCTACGAGCAGTACTTC. Translated, it gives CASSQNPAYEQYF.

In its sample, this clonotype was seen a few times. The V gene is TRBV18, the J gene TRBJ1-2, with TRBD1 matching 8 bases. V trimming: 2 bases; J trimming: 2 bases; junction bases outside the gene matches: 16. This CDR3 is 19 amino acids long. Germline V CDR1 and CDR2: KGHSH, LQKENI. CDR3 in amino acids: CASSPVLQYDRGSNYGYTF. The DNA of the CDR3 is TGTGCCAGCTCACCAGTCCTCCAGTACGACAGGGGCTCCAACTATGGCTACACCTTC.

This rearrangement joins TRBV24-1 to TRBJ2-1; D is perhaps TRBD1 or TRBD2 (5 bases each). Trimming stripped 5 bases from V and 0 bases from J, with 10 bases between. CDR1 is KGHDR and CDR2 is SFDVKD in the germline V gene. The CDR3 is 15 residues long. This CDR3 is CATSAEGSSYNEQFF. The DNA of the CDR3 is TGTGCCACCAGTGCAGAGGGGAGCTCCTACAATGAGCAGTTCTTC.

The chain carries TRBV15 and TRBJ2-3, with D maybe TRBD1 (5 bases). V was pared by 1 base and J by 0 bases, with 11 bases between. This CDR3 contains 16 residues. Germline CDR1 reads LNHNV; CDR2 reads YYDKDF (reference sequence). The CDR3 reads CATSRARTSSTDTQYF. In DNA, the CDR3 is TGTGCCACCAGCAGAGCGCGGACATCTAGCACAGATACGCAGTATTTT.

This sequence joins TRBV20-1 and TRBJ1-5; possible D gene TRBD1, 5 bases. The CDR3 spans 15 residues. Germline loops: CDR1 DFQATT, CDR2 SNEGSKA (reference sequence). The V and J ends lost 5 bases and 0 bases respectively, with 14 bases between them. CDR3 sequence: CSASSGTVSNQPQHF. The DNA of the CDR3 is TGCAGTGCTTCCTCCGGGACGGTTAGCAATCAGCCCCAGCATTTT.

This clonotype was counted many times. The rearrangement uses TRBV24-1 and TRBJ2-1; weak D call: TRBD1 (6 bases). Germline V gene lookup returns CDR1 KGHDR and CDR2 SFDVKD. Trimming cost V 4 bases and J 10 bases, with 10 bases left between them. The CDR3 contains 12 residues. CDR3 loop: CATSDMTGEQFF. CDR3 nucleotide sequence: TGTGCCACCAGTGACATGACAGGAGAGCAGTTCTTC.

The V call is TRBV3-1, the J call TRBJ2-3, with TRBD2 identical over 10 bases. The V gene's germline CDR1 is LGHDT and CDR2 YNNKEL (reference sequence). The CDR3 contains 16 residues. The J segment lost 11 bases and the V segment lost 4 bases, leaving 15 bases of the junction unmatched. The CDR3 is CASSPVAGGLKDRQYF. The CDR3 region has the DNA TGTGCCAGCAGCCCCGTAGCGGGAGGACTGAAAGACCGGCAGTATTTT.

V gene TRBV20-1 combines with J gene TRBJ2-1, with 12 bases lining up with TRBD2. The CDR3 loop spans 16 amino acids. Germline V gives CDR1 DFQATT, CDR2 SNEGSKA (reference sequence). V lost 1 base to trimming and J lost 9 bases; unmatched junction nucleotides: 10. CDR3 in amino acids: CSARGGTSGRWLEQFF. The CDR3 DNA reads TGCAGTGCTAGAGGCGGTACTAGCGGGAGGTGGCTTGAGCAGTTCTTC.

This clonotype was detected many times. The chain has TRBV6-7 and TRBJ1-6, with unresolved D. TRBV6-7 is annotated as an ORF whose role is uncertain. Trimming removed 0 bases at V and 7 bases at J, with 7 bases between. The CDR3 spans 14 residues. CDR3 residues: CASSYSKANSPLHF. In DNA form, the CDR3 reads TGTGCCAGCAGTTACTCGAAGGCAAATTCACCCCTCCACTTT.

This clonotype was recorded a few times. The V gene is TRBV7-9, the J gene TRBJ2-3; D is unresolved. The CDR3 totals 11 residues. The germline V gene has CDR1 SEHNR and CDR2 FQNEAQ (reference sequence). Between the trimmed V and J ends, which lost 5 bases and 6 bases, there was a span of 6 bases. CDR3 coding DNA: TGTGCCAGCAGCACGCGCGATACGCAGTATTTT. It translates to CASSTRDTQYF.

The rearrangement joins TRBV12-3 or TRBV12-4 to TRBJ2-1, with D perhaps TRBD2 (5 bases). The CDR3 loop spans 14 amino acids. Deletions cut 3 bases from V and 6 bases from J, with 12 bases between. The CDR3 DNA is TGTGCCAGCAGTTTCTTTCGGGGAACCAATGAGCAGTTCTTC. Protein sequence: CASSFFRGTNEQFF.

The V gene is TRBV7-9, the J gene TRBJ2-1, with a weak D call TRBD2 (5 bases). CDR1 SEHNR and CDR2 FQNEAQ come from the germline V gene (reference sequence). The CDR3 is made up of 15 amino acids. V lost 5 bases and J lost 4, with 15 bases in between. In DNA form, the CDR3 reads TGTGCCAGCAGCCACGCAAAACGCGGGTACAATGAGCAGTTCTTC. Translating it yields CASSHAKRGYNEQFF. The entire variable domain, with the rest obtained from reference TRBV7-9 and TRBJ2-1, is as follows: DTGVSQNPRHKITKRGQNVTFRCDPISEHNRLYWYRQTLGQGPEFLTYFQNEAQLEKSRLLSDRFSAERPKGSFSTLEIQRTEQGDSAMYLCASSHAKRGYNEQFFGPGTRLTVL.

This sequence joins TRBV7-8 and TRBJ1-4; D gene uncertain. There are 16 residues in the CDR3. V was shortened by 4 bases and J by 5 bases, with 17 bases between the two germline ends. CDR1 and CDR2 (germline): SGHVS, FQNEAQ. CDR3 DNA: TGTGCCAGCAGCTCTCGAACGGGGTTAGGGAATGAAAAACTGTTTTTT. It is translated as CASSSRTGLGNEKLFF.

The V call is TRBV7-2, the J call TRBJ2-3; 9 bases fit TRBD2. The germline CDR1 and CDR2 sequences are SGHTA and FQGNSA. This CDR3 contains 16 residues. V was clipped by 1 base and J by 3 bases; unmatched bases: 5. CDR3 in DNA: TGTGCCAGCAGCTTAGGGGCGGGGGGGCCAACAGATACGCAGTATTTT. Residues: CASSLGAGGPTDTQYF.

The chain combines TRBV11-1 with TRBJ2-3; D possibly corresponds to TRBD1 (5 bases). Germline V lookup: CDR1 SGHAT, CDR2 FQDESV (reference sequence). Trimming cost V 5 bases and J 8 bases, with 14 bases left between them. The CDR3 sequence is 13 residues long. This CDR3 reads CASSVKGQGTQYF. CDR3 nucleotide sequence: TGTGCCAGCAGCGTCAAGGGTCAGGGTACGCAGTATTTT.

V is TRBV2 and J is TRBJ2-3; 14 bases line up with TRBD2. V dropped 6 bases and J dropped 10; count of bases not matched to a gene: 3. Per germline, CDR1 SNHLY and CDR2 FYNNEI. CDR3 length: 13 amino acids. DNA for the CDR3: TGTGCCAGCAGGGGGACTAGCGGGAGTCCGCAGTATTTT. Its protein product is CASRGTSGSPQYF.

The V gene is TRBV11-2, the J gene TRBJ2-1; 7 bases align to TRBD2. J gave up 2 bases and V 5 bases, and 12 bases lay outside the gene matches. The CDR3 has 17 amino acids. Germline values: CDR1 SGHAT, CDR2 FQNNGV. CDR3 sequence reads: CASSGTPAGNTYNEQFF. The CDR3 DNA reads as TGTGCCAGCAGCGGAACCCCAGCGGGAAACACCTACAATGAGCAGTTCTTC. The entire variable domain, with the rest obtained from reference TRBV11-2 and TRBJ2-1, is as follows: EAGVAQSPRYKIIEKRQSVAFWCNPISGHATLYWYQQILGQGPKLLIQFQNNGVVDDSQLPKDRFSAERLKGVDSTLKIQPAKLEDSAVYLCASSGTPAGNTYNEQFFGPGTRLTVL.

There are a few counts of this clonotype. The rearrangement uses TRBV3-1 and TRBJ1-1, with D hard to call. The germline CDR1 and CDR2 sequences are LGHDT and YNNKEL (reference sequence). The length of the CDR3 is 11 residues. Trimming pared 1 base from V and 8 bases from J, leaving 5 bases between. The CDR3 reads CASSQGGEAFF. CDR3 DNA sequence: TGTGCCAGCAGCCAAGGAGGGGAAGCTTTCTTT.

The chain combines TRBV7-9 with TRBJ1-1; no firm D call. Trimming removed 3 bases from V and 2 bases from J, with 13 bases in between. The V gene's germline CDR1 is SEHNR and CDR2 FQNEAQ (reference sequence). The CDR3 is 15 residues long. The CDR3 DNA reads TGTGCCAGCAGCTTTAGGTCGGGCACTAACACTGAAGCTTTCTTT. Its translation: CASSFRSGTNTEAFF. Full variable domain (rest looked up from reference TRBV7-9 and TRBJ1-1): DTGVSQNPRHKITKRGQNVTFRCDPISEHNRLYWYRQTLGQGPEFLTYFQNEAQLEKSRLLSDRFSAERPKGSFSTLEIQRTEQGDSAMYLCASSFRSGTNTEAFFGQGTRLTVV.

The chain recombines TRBV18 with TRBJ2-1; D call uncertain. Germline-derived CDR1 and CDR2 are KGHSH and LQKENI. The CDR3 is 16 amino acids. The V end lost 0 bases, the J end lost 7 bases, and 16 bases lay between the germline ends. The DNA for the CDR3 is TGTGCCAGCTCACCACCGTCCACCGCTGGGGTGAATGAGCAGTTCTTC. Translated, it gives CASSPPSTAGVNEQFF.